A single sample gave rise to the 7 T cell receptor beta chains below, sequenced in a study of CD8 T cells in Susac syndrome. Random-hexamer reverse transcription was applied to roughly 0.45 to 1 ug RNA. TCRdb analysed the immunoSEQ multiplex PCR reads with MiXCR anew, one entry per CDR3 protein. Seen here are over 150,000 distinct CDR3 sequences, about 93% observed once, and the top ten hold 0.09% to 0.1%. Sequencing used CD4+ T cells from PBMCs. These receptors were obtained from a human donor with Susac syndrome.

This chain uses TRBV5-1 with TRBJ1-2; the D gene is possibly TRBD1 (5 bases). The CDR3 totals 16 residues. Trimming took 4 bases from V and 8 from J, leaving 24 bases between them. CDR1 and CDR2 from the germline V gene are SGHRS and YFSETQ. The CDR3 coding sequence is TGCGCCAGCAGCCGGGGCGGTAGCCTCGACTATGTCGGCTACACCTTC. It specifies CASSRGGSLDYVGYTF.

V and J are TRBV29-1 and TRBJ1-2, with unresolved D. The CDR3 spans 11 residues. Germline V CDR1 and CDR2: SQVTM, ANQGSEA. V lost 7 bases, J lost 6 bases, and 12 bases lay in between. This CDR3 reads CSAPGPHGYTF. The CDR3 DNA reads TGCAGCGCCCCCGGGCCCCATGGCTACACCTTC.

This clonotype was picked up one time. The DNA of the CDR3 is TGCAGTGCCTCTGACAGGGTAAGGAACGAGCAGTACTTC. Residues: CSASDRVRNEQYF. V usage is TRBV20-1 and J usage is TRBJ2-7; 7 nucleotides match TRBD1. Unmatched junction bases numbered 10, after V lost 6 bases and J lost 5 bases. The CDR3 length is 13 residues. Germline V lookup: CDR1 DFQATT, CDR2 SNEGSKA (reference sequence).

This clonotype was observed once. The chain is built from TRBV3-1 and TRBJ2-7, with a possible D match to TRBD2 (5 bases). V was clipped by 1 base and J by 2 bases, with 18 bases between them. The germline gives CDR1 LGHDT, CDR2 YNNKEL (reference sequence). The CDR3 consists of 17 residues. The CDR3 protein is CASSQVAISAHPYEQYF. The CDR3 nucleotides are TGTGCCAGCAGCCAAGTAGCGATCTCGGCACACCCCTACGAGCAGTACTTC.

The rearrangement uses TRBV7-2 and TRBJ2-1; D is ambiguous. The V gene's germline CDR1 is SGHTA and CDR2 FQGNSA. The CDR3 is made up of 16 amino acids. The V and J ends lost 1 base and 0 bases respectively, with 10 bases between them. CDR3 region: CASSLDIPSSYNEQFF. The CDR3 DNA is TGTGCCAGCAGCTTAGACATCCCGAGCTCCTACAATGAGCAGTTCTTC. The full variable domain, rest sourced from reference TRBV7-2 and TRBJ2-1, is GAGVSQSPSNKVTEKGKDVELRCDPISGHTALYWYRQSLGQGLEFLIYFQGNSAPDKSGLPSDRFSAERTGGSVSTLTIQRTQQEDSAVYLCASSLDIPSSYNEQFFGPGTRLTVL.

This sequence joins TRBV7-9 and TRBJ1-2; a weak D match, TRBD1 (5 bases). The germline gives CDR1 SEHNR, CDR2 FQNEAQ (reference sequence). The CDR3 consists of 16 residues. Trimming pared 3 bases from V and 3 bases from J, leaving 17 bases between. CDR3 region: CASSFGGERVHYGYTF. The CDR3 DNA reads TGTGCCAGCAGCTTCGGGGGGGAAAGGGTTCACTATGGCTACACCTTC.

The chain carries TRBV12-3 or TRBV12-4 and TRBJ1-1; TRBD1 is a possible D gene (5 bases). V dropped 4 bases and J dropped 5 bases, with 11 bases sitting between them. This CDR3 is 13 amino acids long. The CDR3 loop is CASSWGGWTEAFF. The CDR3 DNA is TGTGCCAGCAGTTGGGGGGGTTGGACTGAAGCTTTCTTT.